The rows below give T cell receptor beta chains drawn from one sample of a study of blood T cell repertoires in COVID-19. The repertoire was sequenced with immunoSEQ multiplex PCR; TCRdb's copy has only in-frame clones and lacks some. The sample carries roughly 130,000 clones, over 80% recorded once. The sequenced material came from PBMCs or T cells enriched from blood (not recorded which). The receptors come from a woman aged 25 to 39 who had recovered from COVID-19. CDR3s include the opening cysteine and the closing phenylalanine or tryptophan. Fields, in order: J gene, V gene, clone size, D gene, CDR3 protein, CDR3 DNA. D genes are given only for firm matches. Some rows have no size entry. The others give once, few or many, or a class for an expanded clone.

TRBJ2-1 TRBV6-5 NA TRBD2 CASSYGLAGDYEQFF TGTGCCAGCAGTTACGGACTAGCGGGAGACTATGAGCAGTTCTTC
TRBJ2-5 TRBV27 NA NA CASGDVWETQYF TGTGCCAGCGGAGATGTTTGGGAGACCCAGTACTTC
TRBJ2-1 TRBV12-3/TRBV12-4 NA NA CASSWSRNEQFF TGTGCCAGCAGTTGGTCCCGGAATGAGCAGTTCTTC
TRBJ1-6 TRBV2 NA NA CASSEPAYNSPLHF TGTGCCAGCAGCGAACCTGCCTATAATTCACCCCTCCACTTT
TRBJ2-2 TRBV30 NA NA CAWSVRGLSTGELFF TGTGCCTGGAGTGTACGGGGGTTGAGCACCGGGGAGCTGTTTTTT
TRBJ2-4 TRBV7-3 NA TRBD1 CASSLTGGAAKNIQYF TGTGCCAGCAGCTTGACAGGGGGCGCGGCCAAAAACATTCAGTACTTC
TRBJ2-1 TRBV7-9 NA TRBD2 CASSARPSGSIDEQFF TGTGCCAGCAGCGCGCGCCCTAGCGGGAGTATCGATGAGCAGTTCTTC
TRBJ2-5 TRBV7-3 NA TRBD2 CASSQGGGLAGLGTQYF TGTGCCAGCAGCCAAGGGGGTGGGCTAGCGGGACTGGGGACCCAGTACTTC
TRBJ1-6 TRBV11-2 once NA CASRAWYRVNSPLHF TGTGCCAGCAGAGCTTGGTACAGGGTGAATTCACCCCTCCACTTT
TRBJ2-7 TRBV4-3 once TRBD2 CASSLLQSGGPSYEQYF TGCGCCAGCAGCCTTCTCCAGAGCGGGGGACCTTCCTACGAGCAGTACTTC
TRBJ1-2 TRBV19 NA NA CASSMVGGKVDYGYTF TGTGCCAGTAGTATGGTTGGGGGCAAGGTAGACTATGGCTACACCTTC
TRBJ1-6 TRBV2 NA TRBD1 CASSGQGANSPLHF TGTGCCAGCAGTGGTCAGGGGGCTAATTCACCCCTCCACTTT
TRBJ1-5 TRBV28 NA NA CASSSPMRFGQPQHF TGTGCCAGCAGCTCACCTATGAGGTTTGGGCAGCCCCAGCATTTT
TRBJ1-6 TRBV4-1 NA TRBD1 CASSQTGGTLHF TGCGCCAGCAGCCAGACAGGGGGCACCCTCCACTTT
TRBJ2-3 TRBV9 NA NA CASSVGTTKRTDTQYF TGTGCCAGCAGCGTAGGGACTACCAAAAGGACTGATACGCAGTATTTT
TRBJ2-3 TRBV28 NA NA CASRLRELGTDTQYF TGTGCCAGCAGGCTGAGGGAGTTGGGGACAGATACGCAGTATTTT
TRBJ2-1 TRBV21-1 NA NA CASSKAKLAGEFSYNEQFF TGTGCCAGCAGCAAAGCCAAACTAGCGGGGGAATTCTCCTACAATGAGCAGTTCTTC
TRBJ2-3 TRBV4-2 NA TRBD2 CASSPAGGETDTQYF TGTGCCAGCAGCCCTGCGGGAGGGGAAACAGATACGCAGTATTTT
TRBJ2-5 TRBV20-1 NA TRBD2 CSASTSSGRLETQYF TGCAGTGCTAGTACTTCCAGCGGGAGGCTGGAGACCCAGTACTTC
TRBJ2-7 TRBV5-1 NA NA CASSFWTETYEQYF TGCGCCAGCAGCTTCTGGACAGAAACCTACGAGCAGTACTTC